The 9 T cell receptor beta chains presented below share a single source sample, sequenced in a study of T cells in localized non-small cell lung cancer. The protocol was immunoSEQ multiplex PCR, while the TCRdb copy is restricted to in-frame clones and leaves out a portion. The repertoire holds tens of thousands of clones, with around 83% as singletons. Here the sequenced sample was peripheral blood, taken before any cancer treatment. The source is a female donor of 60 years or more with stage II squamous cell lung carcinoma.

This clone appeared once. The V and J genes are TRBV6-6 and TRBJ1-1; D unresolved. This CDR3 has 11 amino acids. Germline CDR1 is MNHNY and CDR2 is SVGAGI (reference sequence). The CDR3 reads CLVKGNTEAFF. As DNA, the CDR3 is TGTTTGGTGAAAGGGAACACTGAAGCTTTCTTT.

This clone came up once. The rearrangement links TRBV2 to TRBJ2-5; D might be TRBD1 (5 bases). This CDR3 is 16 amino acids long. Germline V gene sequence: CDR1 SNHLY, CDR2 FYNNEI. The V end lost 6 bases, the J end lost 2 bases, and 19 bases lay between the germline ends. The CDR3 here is CASRDRARVKQETQYF. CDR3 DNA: TGTGCCAGCAGGGACCGCGCCAGGGTGAAACAAGAGACCCAGTACTTC. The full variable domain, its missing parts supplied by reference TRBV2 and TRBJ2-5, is EPEVTQTPSHQVTQMGQEVILRCVPISNHLYFYWYRQILGQKVEFLVSFYNNEISEKSEIFDDQFSVERPDGSNFTLKIRSTKLEDSAMYFCASRDRARVKQETQYFGPGTRLLVL.

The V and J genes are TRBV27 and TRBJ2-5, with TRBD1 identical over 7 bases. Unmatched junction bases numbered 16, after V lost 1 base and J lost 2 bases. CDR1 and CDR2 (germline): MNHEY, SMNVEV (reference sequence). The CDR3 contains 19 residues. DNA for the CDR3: TGTGCCAGCAGTTTATACCCCCCCCACGAGGGGGCGGGTCAAGAGACCCAGTACTTC. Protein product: CASSLYPPHEGAGQETQYF.

Here the CDR3 reads CASSSILKANYGYTF. The CDR3 region has the DNA TGTGCCAGCAGCTCCATCTTAAAAGCTAACTATGGCTACACCTTC. The chain combines TRBV5-8 with TRBJ1-2; D remains unclear. CDR3 length: 15 amino acids. V gave up 3 bases and J gave up 0 bases, with 12 bases separating them. The germline V gene has CDR1 SGHTS and CDR2 YDEGEE.

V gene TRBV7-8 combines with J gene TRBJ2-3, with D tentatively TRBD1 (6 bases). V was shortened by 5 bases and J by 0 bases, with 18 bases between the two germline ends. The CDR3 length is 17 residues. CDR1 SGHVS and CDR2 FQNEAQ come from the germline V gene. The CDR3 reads CASSRQNLDRSTDTQYF. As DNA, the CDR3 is TGTGCCAGCAGCCGACAGAACCTAGACAGGAGCACAGATACGCAGTATTTT.

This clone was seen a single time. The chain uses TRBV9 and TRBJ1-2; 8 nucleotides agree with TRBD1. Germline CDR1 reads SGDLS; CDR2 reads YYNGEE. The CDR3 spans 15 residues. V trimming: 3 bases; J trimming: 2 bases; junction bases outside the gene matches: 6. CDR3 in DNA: TGTGCCAGCAGCGACTACAGGGGGACCAACTATGGCTACACCTTC. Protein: CASSDYRGTNYGYTF.

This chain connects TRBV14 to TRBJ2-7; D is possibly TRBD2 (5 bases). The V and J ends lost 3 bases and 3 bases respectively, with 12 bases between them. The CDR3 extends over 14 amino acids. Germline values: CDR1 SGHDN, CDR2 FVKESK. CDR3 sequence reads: CASSQLGSNYEQYF. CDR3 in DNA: TGTGCCAGCAGCCAGCTGGGGAGCAACTACGAGCAGTACTTC. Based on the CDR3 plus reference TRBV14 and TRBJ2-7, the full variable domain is EAGVTQFPSHSVIEKGQTVTLRCDPISGHDNLYWYRRVMGKEIKFLLHFVKESKQDESGMPNNRFLAERTGGTYSTLKVQPAELEDSGVYFCASSQLGSNYEQYFGPGTRLTVT.

CDR3 region: CASSLGQDHTEAFF. The CDR3 DNA sequence: TGTGCCAGCAGCCTAGGACAGGATCACACTGAAGCTTTCTTT. The chain carries TRBV7-9 and TRBJ1-1; 7 bases fit TRBD1. The germline V gene has CDR1 SEHNR and CDR2 FQNEAQ (reference sequence). V gave up 5 bases and J gave up 3 bases; unmatched junction bases: 6. The CDR3 runs 14 residues.

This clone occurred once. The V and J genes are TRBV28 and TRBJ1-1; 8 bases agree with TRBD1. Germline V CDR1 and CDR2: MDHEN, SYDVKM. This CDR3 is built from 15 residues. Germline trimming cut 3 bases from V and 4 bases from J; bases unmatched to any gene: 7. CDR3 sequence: CASSLSGGAGTEAFF. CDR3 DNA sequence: TGTGCCAGCAGTTTGTCAGGGGGCGCGGGCACTGAAGCTTTCTTT.